These T cell receptor beta chains were read from a single sample in a study of molecular identifiers for immune sequencing clone quantification. One entry per CDR3 protein, called by TCRdb with MiXCR from the PCR reads. This table holds some 320,000 distinct CDR3 sequences, 24% found once. The sample taken for sequencing was naive CD8+ T cells from blood, with Jurkat cell RNA spiked in. These receptors all stem from a human donor in good health. Some libraries in this study had Jurkat cell RNA spiked in. CDR3s include the opening cysteine and the closing phenylalanine or tryptophan. D genes are given only for firm matches. The size entry is marked missing in some rows and otherwise reads once, few, many or a size class.

D gene: TRBD2
clone size: few
V gene: TRBV29-1
J gene: TRBJ2-3
CDR3 DNA: TGCAGCGTCCTTGGACTAGCGGGAGCAGATACGCAGTATTTT
CDR3 protein: CSVLGLAGADTQYF

D gene: .
clone size: few
V gene: TRBV20-1
J gene: TRBJ2-7
CDR3 DNA: TGCAGTGCTAGAGTCGCCAGGGAACCTTCATCCTACGAGCAGTACTTC
CDR3 protein: CSARVAREPSSYEQYF

D gene: .
clone size: .
V gene: TRBV6-5
J gene: TRBJ2-7
CDR3 DNA: TGTGCCAGCAGTTACTCGCTAGCCGACGAGCAGTACTTC
CDR3 protein: CASSYSLADEQYF

D gene: .
clone size: few
V gene: TRBV6-5
J gene: TRBJ1-5
CDR3 DNA: TGTTCCAGCAGTTTCGGGACGGGCGGAAATCAGCCCCAGCATTTT
CDR3 protein: CSSSFGTGGNQPQHF

D gene: .
clone size: many
V gene: TRBV12-3/TRBV12-4
J gene: TRBJ2-7
CDR3 DNA: TGTGCCAGCAGCCCGACAGGAGTGGAGCAGTACTTC
CDR3 protein: CASSPTGVEQYF

D gene: TRBD1
clone size: once
V gene: TRBV7-9
J gene: TRBJ1-2
CDR3 DNA: TGTGCCAGCAGCCTGGGACAGGGGGAAGGCTACACCTTC
CDR3 protein: CASSLGQGEGYTF

D gene: .
clone size: many
V gene: TRBV2
J gene: TRBJ2-1
CDR3 DNA: TGTGCCAGCAGACTCGGTGAGCAGTTCTTC
CDR3 protein: CASRLGEQFF

D gene: .
clone size: many
V gene: TRBV9
J gene: TRBJ2-6
CDR3 DNA: TGTGCCAGCAGCGTTGTTTGGGGCTCTGGGGCCAACGTCCTGACTTTC
CDR3 protein: CASSVVWGSGANVLTF

D gene: .
clone size: few
V gene: TRBV19
J gene: TRBJ2-1
CDR3 DNA: TGTGCCAGTACCATCTCGGGGGTGGATGAGCAGTTCTTC
CDR3 protein: CASTISGVDEQFF

D gene: TRBD1
clone size: many
V gene: TRBV20-1
J gene: TRBJ1-2
CDR3 DNA: TGCAGTGCCCCGCTGACAGGGGAAGGTTATGGCTACACCTTC
CDR3 protein: CSAPLTGEGYGYTF

D gene: .
clone size: .
V gene: TRBV3-1
J gene: TRBJ1-1
CDR3 DNA: TGTGCCAGCAGCCAAGATTGGGTGGGGGACACTGAAGCTTTCTTT
CDR3 protein: CASSQDWVGDTEAFF

D gene: TRBD2
clone size: once
V gene: TRBV12-3/TRBV12-4
J gene: TRBJ2-3
CDR3 DNA: TGTGCCAGCAGTTTTACTAGCGGCACCACAGATACGCAGTATTTT
CDR3 protein: CASSFTSGTTDTQYF

D gene: .
clone size: many
V gene: TRBV7-9
J gene: TRBJ2-7
CDR3 DNA: TGTGCCAGCAGCTTGGTGGGGTACGAGCAGTACTTC
CDR3 protein: CASSLVGYEQYF

D gene: .
clone size: many
V gene: TRBV13
J gene: TRBJ1-5
CDR3 DNA: TGTGCCAGCAGCTTAAAGGGGGTTAGCAATCAGCCCCAGCATTTT
CDR3 protein: CASSLKGVSNQPQHF

D gene: TRBD2
clone size: .
V gene: TRBV2
J gene: TRBJ2-5
CDR3 DNA: TGTGCCAGCAGAGCCCCGGGAGGGCCGATCGAGGAGACCCAGTACTTC
CDR3 protein: CASRAPGGPIEETQYF

D gene: .
clone size: .
V gene: TRBV9
J gene: TRBJ2-3
CDR3 DNA: TGTGCCAGCAGCGGAGCCACGGGGCTCTCTCTCCCCACAGATACGCAGTATTTT
CDR3 protein: CASSGATGLSLPTDTQYF

D gene: TRBD1
clone size: .
V gene: TRBV30
J gene: TRBJ2-1
CDR3 DNA: TGTACCTGGACAACTGGACAGGGGTTCTACAATGAGCAGTTCTTC
CDR3 protein: CTWTTGQGFYNEQFF

D gene: .
clone size: few
V gene: TRBV29-1
J gene: TRBJ1-1
CDR3 DNA: TGCAGCGTTGGGGGTTACGCTGAAGCTTTCTTT
CDR3 protein: CSVGGYAEAFF

D gene: .
clone size: few
V gene: TRBV19
J gene: TRBJ2-7
CDR3 DNA: TGTGCCAGTAGTATAGATCCGGGGGCCGGGTACGAGCAGTACTTC
CDR3 protein: CASSIDPGAGYEQYF

D gene: TRBD2
clone size: .
V gene: TRBV4-3
J gene: TRBJ2-1
CDR3 DNA: TGCGCCAGCAGCCAAGCAAGCGGGGGCTACAATGAGCAGTTCTTC
CDR3 protein: CASSQASGGYNEQFF

D gene: .
clone size: many
V gene: TRBV5-1
J gene: TRBJ1-1
CDR3 DNA: TGCGCCAGCAGCTTGCGGCAGGGTAGCACTGAAGCTTTCTTT
CDR3 protein: CASSLRQGSTEAFF

D gene: TRBD2
clone size: many
V gene: TRBV29-1
J gene: TRBJ2-3
CDR3 DNA: TGCAGCGTAATTCGACGCGGCGGGAGTACAGATACGCAGTATTTT
CDR3 protein: CSVIRRGGSTDTQYF

D gene: .
clone size: many
V gene: TRBV5-8
J gene: TRBJ2-7
CDR3 DNA: TGTGCCAGCGAACAGGGTGCCCACGAGCAGTACTTC
CDR3 protein: CASEQGAHEQYF

D gene: .
clone size: few
V gene: TRBV13
J gene: TRBJ2-1
CDR3 DNA: TGTGCCAGCAGCTTAGACAGGGACAATGAGCAGTTCTTC
CDR3 protein: CASSLDRDNEQFF

D gene: .
clone size: once
V gene: TRBV4-1
J gene: TRBJ2-7
CDR3 DNA: TGCGCCCGCAGCCGCGGGGTAGCCCCCTACGCGCAGTACTTC
CDR3 protein: CARSRGVAPYAQYF

D gene: .
clone size: few
V gene: TRBV19
J gene: TRBJ2-7
CDR3 DNA: TGTGCCAGTAGTTCCCCCGGACGAGCGAACGAGCAGTACTTC
CDR3 protein: CASSSPGRANEQYF

D gene: .
clone size: .
V gene: TRBV11-2
J gene: TRBJ2-3
CDR3 DNA: TGTGCCAGCAGCCTCACAAGGCAAGCTACGCAGTATTTT
CDR3 protein: CASSLTRQATQYF

D gene: .
clone size: many
V gene: TRBV4-1
J gene: TRBJ1-1
CDR3 DNA: TGCGCCAGCAGCCAGTTGGTATCGAGGACTGAAGCTTTCTTT
CDR3 protein: CASSQLVSRTEAFF

D gene: .
clone size: many
V gene: TRBV28
J gene: TRBJ2-3
CDR3 DNA: TGTGCCAGCAGTTTAGGGAAGGGGGGTACAGATACGCAGTATTTT
CDR3 protein: CASSLGKGGTDTQYF

D gene: TRBD1
clone size: few
V gene: TRBV7-8
J gene: TRBJ1-1
CDR3 DNA: TGTGCCAGCAGAGGCAGGGAACAGGGGATGAACACTGAAGCTTTCTTT
CDR3 protein: CASRGREQGMNTEAFF

D gene: .
clone size: many
V gene: TRBV2
J gene: TRBJ1-4
CDR3 DNA: TGTGCCAGCAGCCTATTCGCAACTAATGAAAAACTGTTTTTT
CDR3 protein: CASSLFATNEKLFF

D gene: TRBD2
clone size: few
V gene: TRBV7-2
J gene: TRBJ2-4
CDR3 DNA: TGTGCCAGCAGCTTAGAAGGGGCGGGGGGGGGAGCCAAAAACATTCAGTACTTC
CDR3 protein: CASSLEGAGGGAKNIQYF

D gene: TRBD2
clone size: .
V gene: TRBV20-1
J gene: TRBJ2-3
CDR3 DNA: TGCAGTGCTAGAGATATAGGTCCGGGAGGGCCCCCTCCTACGCAGTATTTT
CDR3 protein: CSARDIGPGGPPPTQYF

D gene: .
clone size: few
V gene: TRBV7-9
J gene: TRBJ2-1
CDR3 DNA: TGTGCCAGCAGCTTTTCGGGAGAAGCCTATGAGCAGTTCTTC
CDR3 protein: CASSFSGEAYEQFF

D gene: .
clone size: many
V gene: TRBV28
J gene: TRBJ1-5
CDR3 DNA: TGTGCCAGCACCCAAAGGGCGAATCAGCCCCAGCATTTT
CDR3 protein: CASTQRANQPQHF

D gene: TRBD1
clone size: .
V gene: TRBV4-1
J gene: TRBJ1-2
CDR3 DNA: TGCGCCAGCAGCCAAATACAGGGGACGGCCTATGGCTACACCTTC
CDR3 protein: CASSQIQGTAYGYTF

D gene: .
clone size: many
V gene: TRBV7-8
J gene: TRBJ1-1
CDR3 DNA: TGTGCCAGCAGCTCCGCGCAATTTTGGGGGAACACTGAAGCTTTCTTT
CDR3 protein: CASSSAQFWGNTEAFF

D gene: .
clone size: few
V gene: TRBV30
J gene: TRBJ2-3
CDR3 DNA: TGTGCCTGGAGTGTAGGGCCTGGGGGTACGCAGTATTTT
CDR3 protein: CAWSVGPGGTQYF

D gene: .
clone size: few
V gene: TRBV27
J gene: TRBJ2-7
CDR3 DNA: TGTGCCAGCAGTTACGCCCTAGAGGGGGCGGGGGAGCAGTACTTC
CDR3 protein: CASSYALEGAGEQYF

D gene: .
clone size: many
V gene: TRBV7-2
J gene: TRBJ2-3
CDR3 DNA: TGTGCCAGCAGCCCCACCGGGGCGTTTAGCACAGATACGCAGTATTTT
CDR3 protein: CASSPTGAFSTDTQYF

D gene: TRBD1
clone size: many
V gene: TRBV5-1
J gene: TRBJ1-1
CDR3 DNA: TGCGCCAGCAGCGGTGGACAGGGGCCCACTGAAGCTTTCTTT
CDR3 protein: CASSGGQGPTEAFF

D gene: .
clone size: many
V gene: TRBV9
J gene: TRBJ2-1
CDR3 DNA: TGTGCCAGCAGCGTAAATGGACTACCGTACAATGAGCAGTTCTTC
CDR3 protein: CASSVNGLPYNEQFF

D gene: .
clone size: few
V gene: TRBV2
J gene: TRBJ1-1
CDR3 DNA: TGTGCCAGCAGTGATAGTGATAATCCTGAAGCTTTCTTT
CDR3 protein: CASSDSDNPEAFF

D gene: TRBD1
clone size: many
V gene: TRBV20-1
J gene: TRBJ1-1
CDR3 DNA: TGCAGTGCTAGTCATGACAGGACAGGGGTCTCCACTGAAGCTTTCTTT
CDR3 protein: CSASHDRTGVSTEAFF

D gene: .
clone size: .
V gene: TRBV7-6
J gene: TRBJ1-1
CDR3 DNA: TGTGCCAGCAGCTTAGGGGCAGGGCCTAACACTGAAGCTTTCTTT
CDR3 protein: CASSLGAGPNTEAFF

D gene: .
clone size: few
V gene: TRBV7-8
J gene: TRBJ2-1
CDR3 DNA: TGTGCCAGCAGCTTGGTGGCGGGCAAGGGTGAGCAGTTCTTC
CDR3 protein: CASSLVAGKGEQFF

D gene: TRBD1
clone size: few
V gene: TRBV4-1
J gene: TRBJ1-6
CDR3 DNA: TGCGCCAGCAGCCGTACGACAGGGCTAGAGAATTCACCCCTCCACTTT
CDR3 protein: CASSRTTGLENSPLHF

D gene: TRBD2
clone size: few
V gene: TRBV2
J gene: TRBJ2-1
CDR3 DNA: TGTGCCAGGGGGACTAGCGGGAGAGGGAATGAGCAGTTCTTC
CDR3 protein: CARGTSGRGNEQFF

D gene: .
clone size: few
V gene: TRBV7-9
J gene: TRBJ2-4
CDR3 DNA: TGTGCCAGCTCATCCGGGACGGCTTTAGCCAAAAACATTCAGTACTTC
CDR3 protein: CASSSGTALAKNIQYF